The T cell receptor beta chain described here comes from a study of T cell responses to AZD1222 COVID-19 vaccine (dated by TCRdb to 2020 to 2023). Study-level background: A total of approximately 230 trial participants underwent TCR sequencing, of whom 200 to 220 received two doses of AZD1222 and around 25 received two doses of the MenACWY control vaccine. Trial participants were enrolled by age into subgroups of 18-55, 56-69 and 70-plus years, and around 140, 26 and 57 TCR-sequenced participants, respectively, were included in these subgroups.

Paper-wide results and their limitations: Because no day 14 peak-response samples were available, the repertoires could be characterized only after the peak T cell response. The 56-69-year group was small, and its depth increase did not reach significance, likely because of low power. Spike-specific TCR breadth and depth rose significantly after two AZD1222 doses compared with day 0 and with MenACWY recipients. Epitopes outside the regions mutated in the B.1.351 and B.1.1.7 variants were reportedly recognized by nearly half of the unique spike-specific TCRs. Conclusions about previously exposed vaccinees are limited because only six or seven AZD1222 recipients were SARS-CoV-2 seropositive at baseline. Vaccine-associated CD4 TCRs spanned the whole spike protein, with dominant responses in regions 160-218 and 743-854. Most participants were white British and females outnumbered males, and the authors suggested that clonal diversity may have been underestimated.

The CDR3 regions of human TCRbeta chains were subjected to immunosequencing. Turning to the authors' computational methods: TCRs in the repertoires were compared against a reference library of SARS-CoV-2-specific TCRs that had been generated with the MIRA antigen-specificity platform. Breadth meant the fraction of unique TCRs that were SARS-CoV-2-associated, whereas depth meant the fraction of total T cells that were SARS-CoV-2-associated. Using the MIRA data, each spike-specific TCR was mapped to the spike region that the TCR reacts to and placed in a CD4 or CD8 class. Log10-transformed breadth and depth values were compared by one-way ANOVA with Sidak's multiple comparisons tests. Here the immuneACCESS table is served through TCRdb, limited to in-frame sequences with V and J called. Missing clones are a known gap in these copies; in checked studies unresolved V genes cover under half, and the rest lacks a known reason. V and J calls and clone size come straight from that table; D and trimming were deduced from the DNA. The sample table holds roughly 200,000 clones, of which roughly nine tenths were seen once. Roughly 1.7% of the sample belongs to the ten largest clones.

Concerning this clone itself: Its antigen has not been determined. Base qualities are not recorded, but no much larger clone differs from it by a single base.

The sample's time point label is to be understood as: about 28 days (+/-7) after the second vaccine dose. AZD1222 recipients given second doses at about 4 weeks or at about 12 weeks were pooled, since spike-specific TCR depth and breadth were not found to differ between the two schedules. The vaccinee samples were drawn from two UK trials, COV001 and COV002, one of which was a single-blind randomized controlled phase 2/3 trial testing AZD1222 (ChAdOx1 nCoV-19) in healthy adults. Trial participant PBMC samples were collected at day 0 and day 28 after the second dose for TCRbeta chain sequencing. The source was peripheral blood, collected 28 days after the second AZD1222 dose. This clonotype was obtained from an adult who received the AZD1222 COVID-19 vaccine.

The bases are TGTGCCAGCAGCGTTACAATAAACTATGGCTACACCTTC. Translated, it gives CASSVTINYGYTF. Recombination connected TRBV5-4 to TRBJ1-2, with the D gene too uncertain to name. The germline V gene (reference sequence) supplies CDR1 SGHNT and CDR2 YYREEE. Between the V and J ends, shortened by 4 bases and 2 bases respectively, the junction contains 9 bases. The CDR3 runs 13 amino acids, cysteine and phenylalanine included. Only the CDR3 DNA stays, 39 bases, in frame from base 1.